Sequencing of this T cell receptor (beta chain) was carried out in a study of OX40 agonist ivuxolimab in advanced cancers. The data were produced by immunoSEQ multiplex PCR, yet TCRdb's version contains in-frame clones alone and is incomplete. The sample shows around 18,000 clones, 65% to 80% of them seen only once. In the case of this clone: The antigen remains undetermined.

Findings of the study overall: CD4+ and CD8+ T cells in blood underwent clonal expansion by week 6 at 0.1 to 3.0 mg/kg.

Germline V CDR1 and CDR2: MNHNS, SASEGT. V lost 6 bases to trimming and J lost 6 bases, with 12 bases between them. The CDR3 runs to 13 residues. This sequence originates from an adult with an advanced solid tumor such as melanoma, head and neck, liver or kidney cancer. The chain joins TRBV6-1 to TRBJ2-1; D is unresolved. Sequencing used CD4+ or CD8+ T cells sorted from blood, obtained in a trial of the OX40 agonist ivuxolimab. In nucleotides, the CDR3 is TGTGCCAGCAGCTACGGCAGGTCCAATGAGCAGTTCTTC. Protein product: CASSYGRSNEQFF.